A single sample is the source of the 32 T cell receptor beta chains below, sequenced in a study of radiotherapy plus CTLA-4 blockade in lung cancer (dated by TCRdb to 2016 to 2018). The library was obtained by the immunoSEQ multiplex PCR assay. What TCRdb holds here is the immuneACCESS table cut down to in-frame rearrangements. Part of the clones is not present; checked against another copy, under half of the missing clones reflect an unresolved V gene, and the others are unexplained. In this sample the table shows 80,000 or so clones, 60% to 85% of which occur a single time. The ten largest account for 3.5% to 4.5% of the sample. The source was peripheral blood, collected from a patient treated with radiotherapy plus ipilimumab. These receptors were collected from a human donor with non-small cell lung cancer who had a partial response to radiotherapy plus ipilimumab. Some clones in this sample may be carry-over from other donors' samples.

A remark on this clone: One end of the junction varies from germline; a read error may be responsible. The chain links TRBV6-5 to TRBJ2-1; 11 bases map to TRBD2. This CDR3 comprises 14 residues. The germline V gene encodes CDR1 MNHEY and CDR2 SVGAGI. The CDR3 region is CASSYLAGGGEQLF. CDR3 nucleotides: TGTGCCAGCAGTTACCTAGCGGGAGGTGGTGAGCAGCTCTTC.

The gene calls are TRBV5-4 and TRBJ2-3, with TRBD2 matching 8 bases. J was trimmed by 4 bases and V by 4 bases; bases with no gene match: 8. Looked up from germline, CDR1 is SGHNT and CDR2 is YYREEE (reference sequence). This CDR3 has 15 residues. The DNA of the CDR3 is TGTGCCAGCAGCCCCCCCGGGACTAGATCAGATACGCAGTATTTT. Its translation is CASSPPGTRSDTQYF.

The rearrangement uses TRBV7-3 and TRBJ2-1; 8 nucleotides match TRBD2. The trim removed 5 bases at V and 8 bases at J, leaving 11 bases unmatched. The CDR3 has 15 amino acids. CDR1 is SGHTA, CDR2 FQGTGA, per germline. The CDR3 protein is CASSQSGRRYDEQFF. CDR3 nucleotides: TGTGCCAGCAGCCAGAGCGGGAGAAGGTACGATGAGCAGTTCTTC.

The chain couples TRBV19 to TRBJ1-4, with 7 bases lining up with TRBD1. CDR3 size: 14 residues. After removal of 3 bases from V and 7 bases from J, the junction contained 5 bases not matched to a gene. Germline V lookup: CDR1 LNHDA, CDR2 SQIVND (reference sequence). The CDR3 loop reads CASSIPGTAEKLFF. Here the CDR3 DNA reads TGTGCCAGTAGTATTCCTGGGACAGCTGAAAAACTGTTTTTT.

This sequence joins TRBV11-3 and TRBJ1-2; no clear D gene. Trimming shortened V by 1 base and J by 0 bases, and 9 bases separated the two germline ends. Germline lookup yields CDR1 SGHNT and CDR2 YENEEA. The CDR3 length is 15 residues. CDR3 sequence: CASSLGGAANYGYTF. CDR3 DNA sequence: TGTGCCAGCAGCTTAGGAGGAGCTGCTAACTATGGCTACACCTTC.

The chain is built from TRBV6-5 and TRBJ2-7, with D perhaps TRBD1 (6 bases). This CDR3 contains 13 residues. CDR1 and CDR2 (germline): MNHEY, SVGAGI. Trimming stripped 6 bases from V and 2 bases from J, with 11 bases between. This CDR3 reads CASSSGTPYEQYF. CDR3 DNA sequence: TGTGCCAGCAGCTCCGGGACACCCTACGAGCAGTACTTC.

The CDR3 region has the DNA TGTGCCAGCAGCTTAGGCGGGAGAGGAGAGACCCAGTACTTC. Its protein product is CASSLGGRGETQYF. V is TRBV7-7 and J is TRBJ2-5; TRBD2 aligns across 7 bases. Germline V gene data show CDR1 as SSHAT and CDR2 as FNYEAQ (reference sequence). The CDR3 totals 14 residues. The V gene end was trimmed by 1 base and the J gene end by 4 bases; junction bases not matched to a gene: 3.

CDR3 amino acids: CASSKAVTSGKRRRYEQYF. CDR3 in DNA: TGTGCCAGCAGCAAAGCAGTGACTAGCGGCAAAAGGAGACGGTACGAGCAGTACTTC. The chain links TRBV21-1 to TRBJ2-7; the DNA was not compared with TRBD2, the D call given in the table. TRBV21-1 is a pseudogene. The CDR3 loop spans 19 amino acids.

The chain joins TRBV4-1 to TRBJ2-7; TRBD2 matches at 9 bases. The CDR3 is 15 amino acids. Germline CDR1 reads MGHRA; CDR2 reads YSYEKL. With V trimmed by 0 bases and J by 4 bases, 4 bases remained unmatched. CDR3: CASSQELAGFYEQYF. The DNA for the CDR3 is TGCGCCAGCAGCCAAGAGCTAGCGGGATTTTACGAGCAGTACTTC.

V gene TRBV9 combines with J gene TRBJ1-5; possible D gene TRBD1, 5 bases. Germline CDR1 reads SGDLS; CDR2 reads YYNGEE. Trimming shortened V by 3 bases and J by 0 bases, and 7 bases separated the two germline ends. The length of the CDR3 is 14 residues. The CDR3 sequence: CASSEGLSNQPQHF. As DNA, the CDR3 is TGTGCCAGCAGCGAGGGACTTAGCAATCAGCCCCAGCATTTT.

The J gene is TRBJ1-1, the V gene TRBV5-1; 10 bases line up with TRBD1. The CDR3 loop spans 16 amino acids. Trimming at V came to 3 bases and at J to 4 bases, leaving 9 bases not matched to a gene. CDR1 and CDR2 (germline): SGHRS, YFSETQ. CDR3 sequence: CASSSLTGGAGTEAFF. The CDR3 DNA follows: TGCGCCAGCAGCTCATTGACAGGGGGCGCCGGCACTGAAGCTTTCTTT.

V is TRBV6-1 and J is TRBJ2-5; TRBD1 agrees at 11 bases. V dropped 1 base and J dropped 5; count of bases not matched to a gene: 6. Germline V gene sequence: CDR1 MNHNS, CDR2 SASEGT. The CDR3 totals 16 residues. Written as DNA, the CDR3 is TGTGCCAGCAGTGAAGGTGGGACAGGGGGAGCGGAGACCCAGTACTTC. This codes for CASSEGGTGGAETQYF.

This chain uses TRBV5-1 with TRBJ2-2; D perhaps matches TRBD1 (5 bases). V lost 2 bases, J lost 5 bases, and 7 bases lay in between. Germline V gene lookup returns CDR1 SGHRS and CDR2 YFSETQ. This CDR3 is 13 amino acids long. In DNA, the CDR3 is TGCGCCAGCAGCTTTACAGGAACCGGGGAGCTGTTTTTT. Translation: CASSFTGTGELFF.

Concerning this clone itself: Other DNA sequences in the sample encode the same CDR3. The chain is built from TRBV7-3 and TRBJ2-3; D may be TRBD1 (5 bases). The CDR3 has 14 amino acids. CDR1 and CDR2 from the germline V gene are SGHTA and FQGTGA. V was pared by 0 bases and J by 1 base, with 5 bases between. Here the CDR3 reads CASSLTGGTDTQYF. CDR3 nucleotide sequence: TGTGCCAGCAGCTTAACAGGGGGCACAGATACGCAGTATTTT.

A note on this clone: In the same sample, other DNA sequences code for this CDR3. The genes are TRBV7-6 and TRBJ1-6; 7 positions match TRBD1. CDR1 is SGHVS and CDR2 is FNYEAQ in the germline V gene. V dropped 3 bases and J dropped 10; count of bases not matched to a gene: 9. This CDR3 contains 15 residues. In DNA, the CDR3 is TGTGCCAGCAGCTTGGGCAGGGGGTCAGGCTCACCCCTCCACTTT. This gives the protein CASSLGRGSGSPLHF.

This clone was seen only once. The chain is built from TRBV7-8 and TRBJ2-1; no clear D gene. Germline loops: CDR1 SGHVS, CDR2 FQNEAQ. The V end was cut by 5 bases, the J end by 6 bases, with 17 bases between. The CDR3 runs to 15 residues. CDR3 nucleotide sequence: TGTGCCAGCAGCGTCGCGGAAGGAGCCTCCAATGAGCAGTTCTTC. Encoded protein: CASSVAEGASNEQFF.

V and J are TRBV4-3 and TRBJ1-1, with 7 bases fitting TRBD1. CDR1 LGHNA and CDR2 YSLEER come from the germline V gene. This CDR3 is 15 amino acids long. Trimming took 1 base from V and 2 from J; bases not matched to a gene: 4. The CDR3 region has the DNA TGCGCCAGCAGCCAAGGGACAGGATTTAACACTGAAGCTTTCTTT. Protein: CASSQGTGFNTEAFF.

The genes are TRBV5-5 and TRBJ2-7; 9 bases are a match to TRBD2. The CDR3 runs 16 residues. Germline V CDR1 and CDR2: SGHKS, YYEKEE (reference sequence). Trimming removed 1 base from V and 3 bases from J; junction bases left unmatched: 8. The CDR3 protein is CASSLRLAGVGYEQYF. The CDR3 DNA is TGTGCCAGCAGCTTGAGGTTAGCGGGAGTTGGCTACGAGCAGTACTTC.

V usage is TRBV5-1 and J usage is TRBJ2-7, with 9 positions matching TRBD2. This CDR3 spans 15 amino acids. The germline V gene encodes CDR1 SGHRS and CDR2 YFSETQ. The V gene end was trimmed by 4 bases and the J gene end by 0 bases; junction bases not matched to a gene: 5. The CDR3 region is CASSGLAGSSYEQYF. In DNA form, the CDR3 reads TGCGCCAGCAGCGGGCTAGCGGGAAGCTCCTACGAGCAGTACTTC.

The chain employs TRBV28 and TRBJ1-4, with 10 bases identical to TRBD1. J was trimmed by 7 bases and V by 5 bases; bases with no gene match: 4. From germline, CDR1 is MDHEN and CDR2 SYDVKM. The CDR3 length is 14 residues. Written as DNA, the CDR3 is TGTGCCAGCAGTCGGGACAGGGGACCTGAAAAACTGTTTTTT. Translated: CASSRDRGPEKLFF.

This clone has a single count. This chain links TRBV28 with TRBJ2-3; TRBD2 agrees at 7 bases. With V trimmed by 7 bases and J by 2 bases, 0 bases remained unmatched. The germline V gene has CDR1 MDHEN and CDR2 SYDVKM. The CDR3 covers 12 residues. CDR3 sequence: CASKRDTDTQYF. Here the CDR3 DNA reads TGTGCCAGCAAGCGGGACACAGATACGCAGTATTTT.

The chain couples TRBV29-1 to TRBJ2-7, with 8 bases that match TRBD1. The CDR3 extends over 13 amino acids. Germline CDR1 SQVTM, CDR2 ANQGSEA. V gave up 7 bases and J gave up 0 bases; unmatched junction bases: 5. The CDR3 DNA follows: TGCAGCGCTGCTACAGGGGGCTCCTACGAGCAGTACTTC. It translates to CSAATGGSYEQYF.

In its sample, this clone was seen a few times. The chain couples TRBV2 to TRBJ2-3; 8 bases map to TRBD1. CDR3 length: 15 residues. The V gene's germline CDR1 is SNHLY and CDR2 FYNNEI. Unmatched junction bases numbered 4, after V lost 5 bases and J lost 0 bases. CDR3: CASSLDRDSTDTQYF. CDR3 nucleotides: TGTGCCAGCAGTCTGGACAGGGATAGCACAGATACGCAGTATTTT. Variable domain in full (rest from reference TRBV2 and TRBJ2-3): EPEVTQTPSHQVTQMGQEVILRCVPISNHLYFYWYRQILGQKVEFLVSFYNNEISEKSEIFDDQFSVERPDGSNFTLKIRSTKLEDSAMYFCASSLDRDSTDTQYFGPGTRLTVL.

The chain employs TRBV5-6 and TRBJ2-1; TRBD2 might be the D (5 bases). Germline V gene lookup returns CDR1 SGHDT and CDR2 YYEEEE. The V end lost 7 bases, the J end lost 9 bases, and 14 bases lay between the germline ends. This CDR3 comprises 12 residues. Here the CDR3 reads CASSTVRGEQFF. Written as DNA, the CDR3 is TGTGCCAGCTCTACTGTCCGGGGTGAGCAGTTCTTC.

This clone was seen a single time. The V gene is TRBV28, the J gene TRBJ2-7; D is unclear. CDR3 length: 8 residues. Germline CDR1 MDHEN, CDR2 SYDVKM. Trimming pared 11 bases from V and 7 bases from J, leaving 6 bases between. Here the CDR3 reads CAPREQYF. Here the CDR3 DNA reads TGTGCCCCGAGGGAGCAGTACTTC.

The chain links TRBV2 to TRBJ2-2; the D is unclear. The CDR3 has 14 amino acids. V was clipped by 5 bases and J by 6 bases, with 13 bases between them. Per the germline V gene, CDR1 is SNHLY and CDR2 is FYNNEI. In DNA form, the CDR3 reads TGTGCCAGCAGTCGAGACACTCAGCCCGGGGAGCTGTTTTTT. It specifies CASSRDTQPGELFF.

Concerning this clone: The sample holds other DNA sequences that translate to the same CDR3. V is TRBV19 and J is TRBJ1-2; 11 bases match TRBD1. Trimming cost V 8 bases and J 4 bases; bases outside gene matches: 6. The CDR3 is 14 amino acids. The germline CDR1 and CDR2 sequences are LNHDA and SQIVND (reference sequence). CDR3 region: CASSGDRGGYGYTF. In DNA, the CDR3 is TGTGCCAGTTCGGGGGACAGGGGGGGCTATGGCTACACCTTC.

CDR3 nucleotide sequence: TGTGCCAGCAGCTTGCTTAGCGGGATCGACAATGAGCAGTTCTTC. It is translated as CASSLLSGIDNEQFF. The genes are TRBV5-6 and TRBJ2-1, with 8 positions matching TRBD2. The CDR3 spans 15 residues. In germline, CDR1 is SGHDT, CDR2 YYEEEE. V shed 1 base and J 5 bases; nucleotides not matched to a gene: 5.

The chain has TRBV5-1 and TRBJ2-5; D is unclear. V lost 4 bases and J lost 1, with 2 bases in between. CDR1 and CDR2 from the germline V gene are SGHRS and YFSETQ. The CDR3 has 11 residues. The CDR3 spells CASSLQETQYF. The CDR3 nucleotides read TGCGCCAGCAGCCTCCAAGAGACCCAGTACTTC.

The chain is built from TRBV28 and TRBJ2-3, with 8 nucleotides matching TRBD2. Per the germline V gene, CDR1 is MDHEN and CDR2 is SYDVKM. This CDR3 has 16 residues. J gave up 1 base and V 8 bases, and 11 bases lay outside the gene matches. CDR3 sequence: CASPPGRALGTDTQYF. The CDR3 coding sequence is TGTGCCAGCCCCCCCGGGAGGGCCTTGGGCACAGATACGCAGTATTTT.

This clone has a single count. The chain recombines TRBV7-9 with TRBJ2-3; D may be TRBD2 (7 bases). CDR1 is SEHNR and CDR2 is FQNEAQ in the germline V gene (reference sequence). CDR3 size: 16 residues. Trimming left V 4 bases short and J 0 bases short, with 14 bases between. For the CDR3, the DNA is TGTGCCAGCAGCTATCGCGGGGGCCCGAGCACAGATACGCAGTATTTT. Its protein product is CASSYRGGPSTDTQYF. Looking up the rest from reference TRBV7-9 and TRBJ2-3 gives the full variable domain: DTGVSQNPRHKITKRGQNVTFRCDPISEHNRLYWYRQTLGQGPEFLTYFQNEAQLEKSRLLSDRFSAERPKGSFSTLEIQRTEQGDSAMYLCASSYRGGPSTDTQYFGPGTRLTVL.

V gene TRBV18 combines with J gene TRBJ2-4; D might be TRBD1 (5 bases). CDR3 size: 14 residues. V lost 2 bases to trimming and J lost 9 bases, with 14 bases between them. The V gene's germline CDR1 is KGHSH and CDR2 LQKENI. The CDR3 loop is CASSPILDDSIQYF. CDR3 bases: TGTGCCAGCTCACCAATTCTAGATGACAGCATTCAGTACTTC.